The entry below gives a single TCR beta chain sequence along with its context. The data were taken from a study of blood T cell repertoires in COVID-19. The CDR3 totals 15 residues. With 4 bases clipped from V and 1 base from J, the junction kept 4 bases outside the gene matches. The germline gives CDR1 SNHLY, CDR2 FYNNEI. The protocol was immunoSEQ multiplex PCR, while the TCRdb copy is restricted to in-frame clones and leaves out a portion. The data show 120,000 to 150,000 clones, with around 87% seen just once and 3% held by the top ten. Sample: peripheral blood. The J gene is TRBJ2-3, the V gene TRBV2; 8 nucleotides line up with TRBD1. This receptor was identified in a woman aged 55-70 years with active COVID-19. The CDR3 DNA follows: TGTGCCAGCAGTGCAGGGGGCTTGGGCACAGATACGCAGTATTTT. Protein sequence: CASSAGGLGTDTQYF.